Detailed here is one TCR beta chain. The target antigen is unknown. J was trimmed by 6 bases and V by 5 bases; bases with no gene match: 9. The CDR3 is 15 amino acids. From germline, CDR1 is GTSNPN and CDR2 SVGIG (reference sequence). This specimen belongs to a study of cytomegalovirus exposure and HLA in healthy donors. Whole-study context: A data release that came early held roughly 90 million unique TCRs from HLA-typed donors.

Study-wide findings and caveats: Later, an analysis showed that TCR beta chains associated with HLA were more clonally expanded than others that were equally common. A later analysis revealed that TCR association rates differed between HLA loci, peaking at DRB1 and bottoming out at HLA-C.

Healthy bone marrow donors made up the donors. PCR involved 60 Vbeta and 13 Jbeta primers. Clones were sequenced by immunoSEQ multiplex PCR, and TCRdb holds only the in-frame ones, with some missing. The table records around 170,000 clones, about three quarters of them present only once. The chain joins TRBV30 to TRBJ2-2; 10 positions match TRBD1. The specimen sequenced was PBMCs. The origin of this receptor is a man younger than 35 in good health and CMV-seronegative. As DNA, the CDR3 is TGTGCCTGGCCAAGGACAGGGGGTCCCCCCGGGGAGCTGTTTTTT. Its protein is CAWPRTGGPPGELFF.